This TCR beta chain was profiled in a study of T cells expressing NK-cell markers (dated by TCRdb to about 2020). With respect to the entire study: TCR beta-chain repertoires were profiled in sorted CD3+CD56+NKG2C+, CD3+CD56+NKG2C- and CD3+CD56-NKG2C+ T-cell subsets from about 8 donors. Of the eight sequenced donors, seven were found to be HCMV-seropositive and one was found to be HCMV-seronegative. The eight sequenced donors were randomly selected healthy volunteers, three men and five women. Libraries were sequenced as 2 x 150 bp reads on Illumina HiSeq 2000/2500, MiSeq or NextSeq.

Inclusive of the bounding cysteine and phenylalanine, the CDR3 is 13 residues long. No DNA sequence was recorded. The germline V gene (reference sequence) specifies SGHKS as CDR1 and YYEKEE as CDR2. To determine HCMV serostatus, a commercial ELISA kit was used to detect HCMV-specific IgG in serum. Peripheral blood mononuclear cells were isolated from blood by Ficoll density gradient centrifugation. The sequencer listed for this sample is Illumina HiSeq 2000. 5'RACE template switching, by which a universal primer site and unique molecular identifiers were added, was used to make TCR beta cDNA libraries. cDNA synthesis was primed from the TCR beta constant segment, followed by two successive PCR amplification steps. Processing in the source paper ran as follows. MIGEC was used to demultiplex reads and group reads by UMI, and MiTCR was used to assemble and quantify clonotypes. To exclude erroneous sequences, only TCR cDNA sequences supported by at least two reads were retained. The tcR package was used for downstream repertoire analysis, and clonotypes were matched between fractions using CDR3 nucleotide sequence together with V segment. VDJmatch was used to annotate antigen specificity against VDJdb, with one amino acid substitution in CDR3 allowed. After reprocessing by TCRdb, each CDR3 protein sequence is one entry, and no DNA is given. These V and J calls originate from TCRdb's pipeline instead of the authors' own analysis. This specimen's table enumerates 550,000 to 600,000 distinct CDR3 sequences. The ten largest clones add up to about 3.6% of the sample.

With regard to this clonotype: Its cognate antigen has yet to be identified.

Findings and caveats that apply to the study as a whole: It remained unclear whether the expanded NKG2C-expressing T cell clones were specific for HCMV antigens. In several donors, the dominant CD3+CD56+NKG2C+ clonotypes were found to rank among the top 10 CD8+ clonotypes and to make up roughly 1.0-7.0% of CD8+ T cells. Those dominant clonotypes were again the most abundant among CD3+CD56-NKG2C+ cells in a handful of donors, at roughly 25-60.1%.

The chain was built from TRBV5-5 and TRBJ1-2; TCRdb indicates TRBD1, and absent DNA this call remains unverified. The clonotype was recovered from a man aged 18-30 years in good health. Donor details come from another sample of the same person, matched by shared clones. Sequencing was carried out using blood T cells: a sorted CD56 or NKG2C T cell subset, CD4+ or CD8+ T cells, or bulk PBMC T cells (not recorded which). The CDR3 region reads CASSLVQGYGYTF.